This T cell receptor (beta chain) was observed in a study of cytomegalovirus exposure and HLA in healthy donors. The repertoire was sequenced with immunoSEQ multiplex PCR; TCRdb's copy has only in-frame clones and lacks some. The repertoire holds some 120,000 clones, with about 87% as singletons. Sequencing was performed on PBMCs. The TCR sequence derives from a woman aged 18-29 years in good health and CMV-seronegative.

CDR3: CASSLTSGVPRTDTQYF. The CDR3 bases are TGTGCCAGCAGCTTAACATCAGGGGTCCCCCGCACAGATACGCAGTATTTT. The J gene is TRBJ2-3, the V gene TRBV11-2; maybe TRBD1 (6 bases). Deletions cut 2 bases from V and 1 base from J, with 16 bases between. The CDR3 covers 17 residues. Per germline, CDR1 SGHAT and CDR2 FQNNGV.